The rows below give T cell receptor beta chains drawn from one sample of a study of cytomegalovirus exposure and HLA in healthy donors. Clones were read by immunoSEQ multiplex PCR, and TCRdb kept only the in-frame ones, dropping some. The table has about 55,000 clones, 60% to 80% seen once. Sequenced material: PBMCs. These receptors were obtained from a female donor in good health and CMV-seronegative. Both conserved end residues are part of each CDR3. D genes are given only for firm matches. Size values are once, few and many counts, or a class for expanded clones, and some rows have none.

v_gene: TRBV6-6
j_gene: TRBJ2-2
abundance: once
d_gene: NA
CDR3aa: CASSRGVVELFF
CDR3nt: TGTGCCAGCAGTCGAGGAGTCGTGGAGCTGTTTTTT

v_gene: TRBV7-9
j_gene: TRBJ2-7
abundance: NA
d_gene: TRBD1
CDR3aa: CASSHPGQGLYEQYF
CDR3nt: TGTGCCAGCAGCCATCCGGGACAGGGGTTATACGAGCAGTACTTC

v_gene: TRBV9
j_gene: TRBJ2-1
abundance: NA
d_gene: TRBD2
CDR3aa: CASSEPGLAGVLGHNEQFF
CDR3nt: TGTGCCAGCAGCGAACCCGGACTAGCGGGGGTGTTGGGCCACAATGAGCAGTTCTTC

v_gene: TRBV28
j_gene: TRBJ2-2
abundance: NA
d_gene: TRBD2
CDR3aa: CASRGLAGVMNTGELFF
CDR3nt: TGTGCCAGCAGGGGACTAGCGGGAGTAATGAACACCGGGGAGCTGTTTTTT

v_gene: TRBV2
j_gene: TRBJ1-2
abundance: NA
d_gene: NA
CDR3aa: CASSEVAGPYGYTF
CDR3nt: TGTGCCAGCAGTGAAGTGGCAGGCCCCTATGGCTACACCTTC

v_gene: TRBV30
j_gene: TRBJ2-3
abundance: NA
d_gene: TRBD2
CDR3aa: CAWSVGGGNTDTQYF
CDR3nt: TGTGCCTGGAGTGTGGGGGGAGGGAACACAGATACGCAGTATTTT

v_gene: TRBV5-1
j_gene: TRBJ1-1
abundance: NA
d_gene: TRBD1
CDR3aa: CASSWDSGQKTEAFF
CDR3nt: TGCGCCAGCAGCTGGGACAGTGGACAAAAGACTGAAGCTTTCTTT

v_gene: TRBV28
j_gene: TRBJ2-3
abundance: NA
d_gene: TRBD2
CDR3aa: CASSLGTSSYF
CDR3nt: TGTGCCAGCAGTTTAGGGACTAGCTCCTATTTT

v_gene: TRBV12-1
j_gene: TRBJ2-2
abundance: NA
d_gene: NA
CDR3aa: CASSPGTGVAIGDTGELFF
CDR3nt: TGTGCCAGCAGCCCAGGGACAGGGGTCGCTATCGGGGACACCGGGGAGCTGTTTTTT

v_gene: TRBV29-1
j_gene: TRBJ2-7
abundance: NA
d_gene: TRBD1
CDR3aa: CSPKGGWNYEQYF
CDR3nt: TGCAGCCCCAAAGGGGGCTGGAACTACGAGCAGTACTTC

v_gene: TRBV6-4
j_gene: TRBJ2-1
abundance: NA
d_gene: NA
CDR3aa: CASSILARGPNEQFF
CDR3nt: TGTGCCAGCAGTATCCTAGCGCGGGGGCCCAATGAGCAGTTCTTC

v_gene: TRBV7-3
j_gene: TRBJ1-1
abundance: NA
d_gene: NA
CDR3aa: CASSLDGTEAFF
CDR3nt: TGTGCCAGCAGCTTAGACGGGACTGAAGCTTTCTTT

v_gene: TRBV2
j_gene: TRBJ2-3
abundance: NA
d_gene: TRBD1
CDR3aa: CASKLRDRIFTDTQYF
CDR3nt: TGTGCCAGCAAGCTCCGGGACAGGATCTTCACAGATACGCAGTATTTT

v_gene: TRBV5-8
j_gene: TRBJ2-3
abundance: NA
d_gene: TRBD2
CDR3aa: CASSPAGRVRTDTQYF
CDR3nt: TGTGCCAGCAGCCCGGCCGGGAGGGTACGCACAGATACGCAGTATTTT

v_gene: TRBV10-3
j_gene: TRBJ2-2
abundance: NA
d_gene: TRBD1
CDR3aa: CAISERGGLNTGELFF
CDR3nt: TGTGCCATCAGTGAGAGAGGGGGCCTTAACACCGGGGAGCTGTTTTTT

v_gene: TRBV6-6
j_gene: TRBJ2-1
abundance: few
d_gene: NA
CDR3aa: CASSPWETTYNEQFF
CDR3nt: TGTGCCAGCAGCCCCTGGGAGACCACTTACAATGAGCAGTTCTTC

v_gene: TRBV4-2
j_gene: TRBJ2-1
abundance: NA
d_gene: TRBD2
CDR3aa: CASSLGTSGTNEQFF
CDR3nt: TGTGCCAGCAGCCTCGGAACTAGCGGTACCAATGAGCAGTTCTTC

v_gene: TRBV29-1
j_gene: TRBJ2-3
abundance: NA
d_gene: TRBD2
CDR3aa: CSVRTSGGDTQYF
CDR3nt: TGCAGCGTTCGGACTAGCGGGGGGGATACGCAGTATTTT

v_gene: TRBV6-5
j_gene: TRBJ1-2
abundance: few
d_gene: NA
CDR3aa: CASSSGGLSAHYGYTF
CDR3nt: TGTGCCAGCAGTTCTGGGGGGTTGTCGGCCCACTATGGCTACACCTTC

v_gene: TRBV14
j_gene: TRBJ1-3
abundance: NA
d_gene: NA
CDR3aa: CASSQQTGNTIYF
CDR3nt: TGTGCCAGCAGCCAGCAGACTGGAAACACCATATATTTT

v_gene: TRBV4-3
j_gene: TRBJ1-2
abundance: NA
d_gene: NA
CDR3aa: CASSQDLVGNHGYTF
CDR3nt: TGCGCCAGCAGCCAAGATCTCGTCGGGAATCATGGCTACACCTTC

v_gene: TRBV7-2
j_gene: TRBJ2-1
abundance: NA
d_gene: TRBD1
CDR3aa: CASSLRQGAYNEQFF
CDR3nt: TGTGCCAGCAGCTTGAGACAGGGGGCGTACAATGAGCAGTTCTTC

v_gene: TRBV2
j_gene: TRBJ2-3
abundance: NA
d_gene: NA
CDR3aa: CASSEDLPLGTDTQYF
CDR3nt: TGTGCCAGCAGTGAGGACTTACCTCTTGGCACAGATACGCAGTATTTT

v_gene: TRBV19
j_gene: TRBJ2-1
abundance: NA
d_gene: NA
CDR3aa: CASSIEVSSYNEQFF
CDR3nt: TGTGCCAGTAGTATAGAGGTTAGCTCCTACAATGAGCAGTTCTTC

v_gene: TRBV19
j_gene: TRBJ2-1
abundance: once
d_gene: TRBD2
CDR3aa: CASRGGGGYNEQFF
CDR3nt: TGTGCCAGTAGGGGCGGGGGAGGCTACAATGAGCAGTTCTTC

v_gene: TRBV14
j_gene: TRBJ2-1
abundance: NA
d_gene: NA
CDR3aa: CASSRAEVSNEQFF
CDR3nt: TGTGCCAGCAGCCGAGCGGAGGTTAGCAATGAGCAGTTCTTC

v_gene: TRBV5-6
j_gene: TRBJ1-1
abundance: NA
d_gene: NA
CDR3aa: CASSREYPSREAFF
CDR3nt: TGTGCCAGCAGCCGCGAATATCCATCTCGGGAAGCTTTCTTT